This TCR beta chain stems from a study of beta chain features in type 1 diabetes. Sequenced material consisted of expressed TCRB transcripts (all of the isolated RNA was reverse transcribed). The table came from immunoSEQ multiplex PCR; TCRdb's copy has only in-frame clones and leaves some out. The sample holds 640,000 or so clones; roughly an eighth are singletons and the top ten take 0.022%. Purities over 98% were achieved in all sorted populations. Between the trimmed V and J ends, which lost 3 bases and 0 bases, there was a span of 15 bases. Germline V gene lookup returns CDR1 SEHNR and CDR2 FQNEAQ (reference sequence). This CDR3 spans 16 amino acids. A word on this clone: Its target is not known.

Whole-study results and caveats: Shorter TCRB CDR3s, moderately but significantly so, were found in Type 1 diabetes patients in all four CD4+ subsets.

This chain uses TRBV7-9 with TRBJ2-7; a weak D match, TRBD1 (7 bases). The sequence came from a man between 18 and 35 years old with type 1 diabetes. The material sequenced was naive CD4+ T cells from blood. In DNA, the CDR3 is TGTGCCAGCAGCTTGGAGGGGGCGATCCGCTCCTACGAGCAGTACTTC. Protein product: CASSLEGAIRSYEQYF. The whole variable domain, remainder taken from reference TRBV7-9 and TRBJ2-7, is DTGVSQNPRHKITKRGQNVTFRCDPISEHNRLYWYRQTLGQGPEFLTYFQNEAQLEKSRLLSDRFSAERPKGSFSTLEIQRTEQGDSAMYLCASSLEGAIRSYEQYFGPGTRLTVT.